This entry lists 27 T cell receptor beta chains sequenced from one sample in a study of T cells in localized non-small cell lung cancer. TCRdb's copy holds only in-frame clones and misses some; the assay was immunoSEQ multiplex PCR. The sample contains approximately 7,000 clones, more than 35% of which appear only once. Sequences were derived from lung tumor tissue, sampled before any cancer treatment. These receptors were taken from a man aged 40-75 years with stage III lung adenocarcinoma.

Sample share makes this clone medium-sized. The chain combines TRBV9 with TRBJ2-7; TRBD1 agrees at 8 bases. The CDR3 spans 15 residues. Germline CDR1 is SGDLS and CDR2 is YYNGEE. J lost 2 bases, V lost 2 bases, and 6 bases had no gene match. The CDR3 DNA is TGTGCCAGCAGCGTCGGACAGGGAAAGACCTACGAGCAGTACTTC. Amino acids: CASSVGQGKTYEQYF.

The rearrangement uses TRBV6-8 and TRBJ2-3; D is uncertain. The V gene lost 5 bases and the J gene lost 13 bases, with 16 bases spanning the gap. The CDR3 is 12 residues long. Per germline, CDR1 MNHGY and CDR2 SAAAGT. The CDR3 here is CASSTEYGPKYF. DNA for the CDR3: TGTGCCAGCAGTACAGAGTACGGGCCTAAGTATTTT.

This clone came up once. V usage is TRBV29-1 and J usage is TRBJ2-1; 8 bases are a match to TRBD1. V gave up 6 bases and J gave up 0 bases; unmatched junction bases: 7. From germline, CDR1 is SQVTM and CDR2 ANQGSEA. This CDR3 is 15 amino acids long. The CDR3 DNA is TGCAGCGTCGGGACAGGCCCGAGCTCCTACAATGAGCAGTTCTTC. This translates into CSVGTGPSSYNEQFF.

The table lists this clone with a few counts. V and J are TRBV6-8 and TRBJ1-1; weak D call: TRBD1 (5 bases). In germline, CDR1 is MNHGY, CDR2 SAAAGT. Trimming removed 6 bases from V and 12 bases from J, with 17 bases in between. The CDR3 is made up of 12 amino acids. The CDR3 loop reads CASRTETMVTFF. For the CDR3, the DNA is TGTGCCAGCAGGACAGAGACGATGGTGACTTTCTTT.

The chain has TRBV19 and TRBJ1-2; no firm D call. V was cut by 1 base and J by 7 bases, with 7 bases left in between. The germline V gene encodes CDR1 LNHDA and CDR2 SQIVND (reference sequence). This CDR3 has 12 residues. CDR3 protein: CASSIGISGYTF. For the CDR3, the DNA is TGTGCCAGTAGTATAGGCATTTCTGGCTACACCTTC.

This clone rates as medium-sized. The chain uses TRBV19 and TRBJ1-2; 7 bases agree with TRBD1. V shed 5 bases, J shed 8 bases, and the junction held 8 bases outside the gene matches. CDR1 is LNHDA, CDR2 SQIVND, per germline (reference sequence). The CDR3 is 13 amino acids. The CDR3: CASSFLQGGGYTF. For the CDR3, the DNA is TGTGCCAGTAGTTTCCTCCAAGGGGGCGGCTACACCTTC.

The chain couples TRBV10-3 to TRBJ2-5; 10 bases align to TRBD2. The CDR3 spans 14 residues. Germline V gene sequence: CDR1 ENHRY, CDR2 SYGVKD. The trim removed 8 bases at V and 4 bases at J, leaving 7 bases unmatched. The CDR3 spells CAIQSGRGGETQYF. As DNA, the CDR3 is TGTGCCATCCAAAGCGGGAGGGGAGGAGAGACCCAGTACTTC.

This clone was recorded at least ten times. The rearrangement links TRBV11-3 to TRBJ1-1, with D possibly matching TRBD1 (6 bases). This CDR3 has 14 amino acids. V lost 1 base and J lost 4, with 10 bases in between. Germline V gene sequence: CDR1 SGHNT, CDR2 YENEEA. The CDR3 protein is CASSLGQESTEAFF. The CDR3 region has the DNA TGTGCCAGCAGCTTAGGACAGGAGAGCACTGAAGCTTTCTTT.

This clone is deemed large (0.1 to 1%). V is TRBV9 and J is TRBJ1-1; TRBD1 might be the D (6 bases). This CDR3 has 15 residues. Germline-derived CDR1 and CDR2 are SGDLS and YYNGEE. Trimming stripped 3 bases from V and 0 bases from J, with 12 bases between. CDR3 region: CASSEGGMMNTEAFF. The CDR3 DNA reads TGTGCCAGCAGCGAGGGGGGAATGATGAACACTGAAGCTTTCTTT.

The rearrangement joins TRBV19 to TRBJ1-4, with D perhaps TRBD1 (6 bases). V was pared by 7 bases and J by 0 bases, with 15 bases between. Germline V CDR1 and CDR2: LNHDA, SQIVND (reference sequence). The length of the CDR3 is 16 residues. The CDR3 sequence: CASTRRGGATNEKLFF. CDR3 sequence (DNA): TGTGCCAGTACCCGTAGGGGGGGCGCAACTAATGAAAAACTGTTTTTT.

This clone was counted only a few times. The gene calls are TRBV6-8 and TRBJ2-1; D possibly matches TRBD1 or TRBD2 (5 bases each). The germline V gene has CDR1 MNHGY and CDR2 SAAAGT. The ends were cut back, 6 bases at V and 6 bases at J, with 15 bases in the middle. The CDR3 is 14 residues long. CDR3 amino acids: CASSRGFPPNEQFF. CDR3 bases: TGTGCCAGCAGCCGGGGCTTCCCACCCAATGAGCAGTTCTTC.

This chain uses TRBV28 with TRBJ2-5; 7 positions agree with TRBD2. Germline CDR1 and CDR2: MDHEN and SYDVKM. The CDR3 has 15 amino acids. V trimming: 2 bases; J trimming: 6 bases; junction bases outside the gene matches: 9. The CDR3 nucleotides read TGTGCCAGCAGTTTAGGTGGGCGGGAGCTACAGACCCAGTACTTC. Protein: CASSLGGRELQTQYF.

The rearrangement joins TRBV6-4 to TRBJ2-2, with D possibly TRBD1 on 6 matching bases. Trimming removed 5 bases at V and 0 bases at J, with 13 bases between. The length of the CDR3 is 16 residues. Per germline, CDR1 MRHNA and CDR2 SNTAGT. CDR3 DNA: TGTGCCAGCAGTTACCGCAGGGGATCGAACACCGGGGAGCTGTTTTTT. It is translated as CASSYRRGSNTGELFF.

The chain couples TRBV18 to TRBJ2-7; tentative D call: TRBD2 (6 bases). The germline V and J ends were trimmed by 2 bases and 6 bases, with 11 bases remaining between them. Germline CDR1 KGHSH, CDR2 LQKENI. This CDR3 region has 13 residues. The DNA for the CDR3 is TGTGCCAGCTCACCAGGGGCGGGGCGCGAGCAGTACTTC. It encodes CASSPGAGREQYF.

This clone was seen a few times. V gene TRBV6-4 combines with J gene TRBJ2-2; 8 positions match TRBD2. The germline V gene has CDR1 MRHNA and CDR2 SNTAGT. After removal of 7 bases from V and 1 base from J, the junction contained 2 bases not matched to a gene. This CDR3 is built from 14 residues. The DNA of the CDR3 is TGTGCCAGCAAAAGCGGGAGGAACACCGGGGAGCTGTTTTTT. Protein: CASKSGRNTGELFF.

This clone was detected a few times. This rearrangement joins TRBV9 to TRBJ1-1; D call uncertain. The germline V and J ends were trimmed by 5 bases and 3 bases, with 11 bases remaining between them. The CDR3 is 13 residues long. CDR1 and CDR2 from the germline V gene are SGDLS and YYNGEE. CDR3 DNA sequence: TGTGCCAGCAGTGCGGAAAGGGACACTGAAGCTTTCTTT. Encoded protein: CASSAERDTEAFF.

The chain joins TRBV4-1 to TRBJ1-5; 9 bases line up with TRBD1. Germline V gives CDR1 MGHRA, CDR2 YSYEKL. The V segment lost 0 bases and the J segment 2 bases; nucleotides outside the gene matches: 5. The CDR3 has 17 residues. The CDR3 sequence: CASSQDPGQGGNQPQHF. The CDR3 nucleotides read TGCGCCAGCAGCCAAGACCCGGGACAGGGTGGCAATCAGCCCCAGCATTTT.

The sample holds a few counts of this clone. The V gene is TRBV25-1, the J gene TRBJ2-2; 8 nucleotides align to TRBD1. Germline values: CDR1 MGHDK, CDR2 SYGVNS. V gave up 6 bases and J gave up 6 bases; unmatched junction bases: 6. The CDR3 runs 14 residues. The CDR3 loop is CASREDRAPGELFF. The CDR3 region has the DNA TGTGCCAGCAGGGAGGACAGGGCCCCCGGGGAGCTGTTTTTT. Looking up the rest from reference TRBV25-1 and TRBJ2-2 gives the full variable domain: EADIYQTPRYLVIGTGKKITLECSQTMGHDKMYWYQQDPGMELHLIHYSYGVNSTEKGDLSSESTVSRIRTEHFPLTLESARPSHTSQYLCASREDRAPGELFFGEGSRLTVL.

This clone was seen a few times. The rearrangement links TRBV6-9 to TRBJ2-1; a weak D match, TRBD2 (7 bases). The germline V gene has CDR1 MNHGY and CDR2 SVAAGI. The CDR3 runs to 16 residues. V was shortened by 6 bases and J by 0 bases, with 15 bases between the two germline ends. The CDR3 sequence is CASRVGGGRSYNEQFF. In nucleotides, the CDR3 is TGTGCCAGCAGGGTAGGCGGGGGCCGCTCCTACAATGAGCAGTTCTTC.

The rearrangement joins TRBV29-1 to TRBJ2-1; TRBD2 matches 9 bases. Germline assignment: CDR1 SQVTM and CDR2 ANQGSEA. V lost 4 bases to trimming and J lost 6 bases; unmatched junction nucleotides: 7. The CDR3 totals 14 residues. The CDR3 DNA follows: TGCAGCGTTGGGCAAATACTAGCGGGCAATGAGCAGTTCTTC. This translates into CSVGQILAGNEQFF.

There are a few counts of this clone. The chain is built from TRBV18 and TRBJ2-3; no reliable D call. Germline CDR1 and CDR2: KGHSH and LQKENI. V lost 5 bases and J 6 bases, leaving 18 bases between the germline ends. This CDR3 has 15 residues. The CDR3 reads CASSSADGPLDTQYF. The CDR3 DNA sequence: TGTGCCAGCTCATCCGCCGATGGACCGCTCGATACGCAGTATTTT.

Only a few counts were recorded for this clone. The J gene is TRBJ2-3, the V gene TRBV6-7; D is ambiguous. TRBV6-7 falls under the ORF class, with uncertain function. The CDR3 length is 15 residues. V gave up 5 bases and J gave up 0 bases, with 12 bases separating them. CDR3 DNA: TGTGCCAGCAGTGAAGTGTCAGCTAGCACAGATACGCAGTATTTT. This translates into CASSEVSASTDTQYF.

V is TRBV19 and J is TRBJ2-5; D may be TRBD1 or TRBD2 (5 bases each). CDR3 length equals 12 residues. Germline-derived CDR1 and CDR2 are LNHDA and SQIVND (reference sequence). Trimming removed 4 bases from V and 5 bases from J, with 8 bases in between. In nucleotides, the CDR3 is TGTGCCAGTAGTAAGGGGAGCGAGACCCAGTACTTC. This encodes CASSKGSETQYF.

There are a few counts of this clone. This sequence joins TRBV18 and TRBJ2-7; 12 nucleotides agree with TRBD1. CDR1 is KGHSH and CDR2 is LQKENI in the germline V gene. Losses at the gene ends were 4 bases for V and 7 bases for J; bases not matched to a gene: 8. This CDR3 has 15 residues. The CDR3 region has the DNA TGTGCCAGCTCACTCACCGGGACAGGGGGCGGAGAGCAGTACTTC. This gives the protein CASSLTGTGGGEQYF.

The chain uses TRBV29-1 and TRBJ2-7; D may be TRBD2 (5 bases). The V gene's germline CDR1 is SQVTM and CDR2 ANQGSEA. The CDR3 sequence is 12 residues long. V lost 4 bases and J lost 0, with 7 bases in between. The chain's CDR3 is CSVVGSSYEQYF. For the CDR3, the DNA is TGCAGCGTTGTAGGGAGCTCCTACGAGCAGTACTTC.

This clone was seen more than once but under ten times. This chain connects TRBV19 to TRBJ2-5; TRBD1 matches 8 bases. The V and J ends lost 9 bases and 1 base, in that order; junction bases with no gene match: 4. The CDR3 totals 13 residues. CDR1 is LNHDA and CDR2 is SQIVND in the germline V gene (reference sequence). The DNA of the CDR3 is TGTGCCAGCTCAGGGGGCAGCCAAGAGACCCAGTACTTC. This sequence encodes CASSGGSQETQYF.

This clone was observed at least ten times. The V call is TRBV6-8, the J call TRBJ2-3, with D tentatively TRBD2 (6 bases). The CDR3 contains 14 residues. Germline V gene sequence: CDR1 MNHGY, CDR2 SAAAGT. Trimming took 6 bases from V and 5 from J, leaving 15 bases between them. CDR3 DNA: TGTGCCAGCAGGGGGGGAGTGCCGGGAGATACGCAGTATTTT. It codes for CASRGGVPGDTQYF.